This T cell receptor beta chain was found in a study of CD8 T cells in Susac syndrome. The RNA, roughly 0.45 to 1 ug, was put through reverse transcription using random hexamers. MiXCR, run by TCRdb on the immunoSEQ multiplex PCR reads, gives a single entry per CDR3 protein. Among just over 150,000 distinct CDR3 sequences listed, approximately 96% were seen once. Germline lookup yields CDR1 ENHRY and CDR2 SYGVKD. CDR3 size: 13 residues. Trimming at V came to 3 bases and at J to 5 bases, leaving 3 bases not matched to a gene. The origin of this receptor is a human donor with multiple sclerosis. The sequencing input was CD8+ T cells from PBMCs. This rearrangement joins TRBV10-3 to TRBJ2-5, with 7 bases aligning to TRBD1. The CDR3, as DNA: TGTGCCATCAGTGACTCCAGGGGGGAGACCCAGTACTTC. Protein: CAISDSRGETQYF.